Each of the 31 T cell receptor beta chains below was sequenced from the same sample in a study of T cell responses to AZD1222 COVID-19 vaccine. Assay used: immunoSEQ multiplex PCR; TCRdb lists only in-frame clones, some missing. The sample contains over 100,000 clones, around 87% of which appear only once. The sample here was peripheral blood, taken on day 0 of AZD1222 vaccination. The source is an adult in good health.

Concerning this clone itself: Other DNA sequences within the sample encode an identical CDR3. This chain's CDR3 is CASSQGLVEETQYF. The CDR3 DNA sequence: TGCGCCAGCAGCCAGGGACTAGTAGAAGAGACCCAGTACTTC. The genes are TRBV4-3 and TRBJ2-5; 8 bases map to TRBD2. CDR1 is LGHNA and CDR2 is YSLEER in the germline V gene. V gave up 3 bases and J gave up 3 bases; unmatched junction bases: 3. The CDR3 totals 14 residues.

The chain uses TRBV7-8 and TRBJ2-7; D unresolved. In germline, CDR1 is SGHVS, CDR2 FQNEAQ. Trimming removed 6 bases at V and 7 bases at J, with 16 bases between. The CDR3 length is 13 residues. The CDR3 DNA reads TGTGCCAGCAGTCCCCGGGCCCTTGGGGAGCAGTACTTC. The encoded protein is CASSPRALGEQYF.

The chain carries TRBV5-1 and TRBJ2-2, with TRBD2 matching 10 bases. CDR1 is SGHRS, CDR2 YFSETQ, per germline. V dropped 4 bases and J dropped 0; count of bases not matched to a gene: 3. This CDR3 contains 16 residues. The CDR3 reads CASSTTSGANTGELFF. Here the CDR3 DNA reads TGCGCCAGCAGCACTACTAGCGGGGCGAACACCGGGGAGCTGTTTTTT.

The chain couples TRBV27 to TRBJ2-2; no firm D call. Germline V gene lookup returns CDR1 MNHEY and CDR2 SMNVEV (reference sequence). CDR3 length equals 15 residues. Trimming removed 4 bases from V and 3 bases from J, with 12 bases in between. CDR3 loop: CASSSPKRDTGELFF. The CDR3 DNA reads as TGTGCCAGCAGTTCACCTAAACGGGACACCGGGGAGCTGTTTTTT.

CDR3: CASSLRVGRGYEQYF. The CDR3 DNA follows: TGTGCCAGCAGTTTAAGAGTAGGGCGGGGATACGAGCAGTACTTC. The V gene is TRBV28, the J gene TRBJ2-7, with D possibly TRBD2 on 6 matching bases. Germline assignment: CDR1 MDHEN and CDR2 SYDVKM. The CDR3 runs 15 residues. Trimming removed 2 bases from V and 4 bases from J, with 15 bases in between.

On this clone: The same CDR3 can be traced to other DNA sequences in this sample. V and J are TRBV5-1 and TRBJ1-1; 10 bases fit TRBD1. V lost 4 bases to trimming and J lost 1 base; unmatched junction nucleotides: 1. This CDR3 has 14 amino acids. In germline, CDR1 is SGHRS, CDR2 YFSETQ. CDR3 in DNA: TGCGCCAGCAGCGGACAGGGGGGGAACACTGAAGCTTTCTTT. The encoded protein is CASSGQGGNTEAFF.

The chain links TRBV7-4 to TRBJ2-7, with 8 bases that match TRBD1. V trimming: 5 bases; J trimming: 0 bases; junction bases outside the gene matches: 9. The germline V gene encodes CDR1 SGHVT and CDR2 SQSDAQ. The CDR3 runs to 16 residues. The CDR3 sequence is CASSKIRDRSSYEQYF. In DNA, the CDR3 is TGTGCCAGCAGCAAGATCCGGGACAGGAGCTCCTACGAGCAGTACTTC.

V gene TRBV28 combines with J gene TRBJ1-5; D possibly corresponds to TRBD1 (6 bases). The germline gives CDR1 MDHEN, CDR2 SYDVKM. The CDR3 is made up of 13 amino acids. V lost 7 bases, J lost 7 bases, and 14 bases lay in between. In DNA form, the CDR3 reads TGTGCCAGCAAGGGACACGGCGGGCAGCCCCAGCATTTT. This gives the protein CASKGHGGQPQHF.

The chain carries TRBV5-1 and TRBJ2-3, with TRBD1 matching 11 bases. CDR3 length equals 14 residues. The germline gives CDR1 SGHRS, CDR2 YFSETQ. Germline trimming cut 2 bases from V and 6 bases from J; bases unmatched to any gene: 2. The CDR3 DNA reads TGCGCCAGCAGCTTTGGACAGGGGGCGGATACGCAGTATTTT. This encodes CASSFGQGADTQYF. Supplemented by reference TRBV5-1 and TRBJ2-3, the full variable domain reads KAGVTQTPRYLIKTRGQQVTLSCSPISGHRSVSWYQQTPGQGLQFLFEYFSETQRNKGNFPGRFSGRQFSNSRSEMNVSTLELGDSALYLCASSFGQGADTQYFGPGTRLTVL.

The chain employs TRBV21-1 and TRBJ2-5. TRBV21-1 constitutes a pseudogene. The CDR3 runs 10 residues. The CDR3 region is CASRTETQYF. CDR3 DNA: TGTGCCAGCAGAACGGAGACCCAGTACTTC.

The chain couples TRBV19 to TRBJ1-5; D might be TRBD1 (5 bases). Germline values: CDR1 LNHDA, CDR2 SQIVND (reference sequence). V lost 5 bases to trimming and J lost 11 bases, with 19 bases between them. The length of the CDR3 is 14 residues. As DNA, the CDR3 is TGTGCCAGTAGTTCCCAGGGAGTTGGGGGAACCCAGCATTTT. Translated, it gives CASSSQGVGGTQHF. The variable domain in full, with the rest retrieved from reference TRBV19 and TRBJ1-5, is DGGITQSPKYLFRKEGQNVTLSCEQNLNHDAMYWYRQDPGQGLRLIYYSQIVNDFQKGDIAEGYSVSREKKESFPLTVTSAQKNPTAFYLCASSSQGVGGTQHFGDGTRLSIL.

The rearrangement links TRBV3-1 (or the pseudogene TRBV3-2) to TRBJ1-1, with 8 bases that match TRBD1. J gave up 5 bases and V 5 bases, and 4 bases lay outside the gene matches. This CDR3 comprises 13 residues. Germline values: CDR1 LGHDT, CDR2 YNNKEL (reference sequence). DNA for the CDR3: TGTGCCAGCAGCAAGGACAGGGTAACTGAAGCTTTCTTT. As protein: CASSKDRVTEAFF.

This sequence joins TRBV5-4 and TRBJ2-3; a weak D match, TRBD2 (5 bases). V gave up 1 base and J gave up 1 base, with 7 bases separating them. The germline gives CDR1 SGHNT, CDR2 YYREEE (reference sequence). The CDR3 consists of 14 residues. The CDR3 loop reads CASSLISGTDTQYF. CDR3 DNA: TGTGCCAGCAGCTTGATTAGCGGCACAGATACGCAGTATTTT.

The chain has TRBV11-2 and TRBJ2-3, with D maybe TRBD2 (6 bases). Germline V lookup: CDR1 SGHAT, CDR2 FQNNGV. Trimming pared 2 bases from V and 5 bases from J, leaving 14 bases between. This CDR3 is 15 amino acids long. The CDR3 DNA sequence: TGTGCCAGCAGCTTACGGACGGGAGAGATAGATACGCAGTATTTT. Translation: CASSLRTGEIDTQYF. The full variable domain, rest sourced from reference TRBV11-2 and TRBJ2-3, is EAGVAQSPRYKIIEKRQSVAFWCNPISGHATLYWYQQILGQGPKLLIQFQNNGVVDDSQLPKDRFSAERLKGVDSTLKIQPAKLEDSAVYLCASSLRTGEIDTQYFGPGTRLTVL.

Only a few counts were recorded for this clone. The chain carries TRBV10-3 and TRBJ1-1, with D possibly TRBD1 on 5 matching bases. Germline values: CDR1 ENHRY, CDR2 SYGVKD. The CDR3 length is 14 residues. With 3 bases removed from V and 5 bases from J, the gap between germline ends came to 13 bases. CDR3 in DNA: TGTGCCATCAGTGAATCGGGGCCTGGGACTGAAGCTTTCTTT. This encodes CAISESGPGTEAFF.

This clone was observed once. This chain joins TRBV11-2 and TRBJ1-1; no definite D call. CDR1 and CDR2 from the germline V gene are SGHAT and FQNNGV. The CDR3 extends over 16 amino acids. Trimming pared 1 base from V and 0 bases from J, leaving 12 bases between. The CDR3 bases are TGTGCCAGCAGCTTAGGTGGTGGAGCCTTGAACACTGAAGCTTTCTTT. This codes for CASSLGGGALNTEAFF.

The chain carries TRBV27 and TRBJ2-3; D is undetermined. The CDR3 extends over 15 amino acids. The germline V and J ends were trimmed by 0 bases and 8 bases, with 15 bases remaining between them. Germline assignment: CDR1 MNHEY and CDR2 SMNVEV (reference sequence). DNA of the CDR3: TGTGCCAGCAGTTTATCGAGTTTCTCTTCCCTTACGCAGTATTTT. Translated, it gives CASSLSSFSSLTQYF.

This clone was seen a handful of times. V is TRBV29-1 and J is TRBJ1-2; the match to TRBD1 covers 9 bases. V dropped 1 base and J dropped 10; count of bases not matched to a gene: 4. The germline V gene encodes CDR1 SQVTM and CDR2 ANQGSEA. CDR3 length equals 12 residues. The CDR3 is CSVEGQGVDYTF. The CDR3 DNA is TGCAGCGTTGAAGGACAGGGGGTTGACTACACCTTC.

The chain has TRBV18 and TRBJ2-7, with D unclear. Germline CDR1 is KGHSH and CDR2 is LQKENI. CDR3 length: 15 amino acids. V was pared by 1 base and J by 2 bases, with 12 bases between. This CDR3 reads CASSPQSGGAYEQYF. The CDR3 DNA follows: TGTGCCAGCTCACCACAGTCGGGCGGTGCCTACGAGCAGTACTTC. The variable domain in full, completed from reference TRBV18 and TRBJ2-7, reads NAGVMQNPRHLVRRRGQEARLRCSPMKGHSHVYWYRQLPEEGLKFMVYLQKENIIDESGMPKERFSAEFPKEGPSILRIQQVVRGDSAAYFCASSPQSGGAYEQYFGPGTRLTVT.

This clone was detected once. The rearrangement joins TRBV18 to TRBJ1-5; D gene uncertain. The CDR3 runs 13 residues. Per the germline V gene, CDR1 is KGHSH and CDR2 is LQKENI. V was trimmed by 2 bases and J by 1 base, leaving 3 bases between them. CDR3 sequence reads: CASSPASNQPQHF. For the CDR3, the DNA is TGTGCCAGCTCACCAGCCAGCAATCAGCCCCAGCATTTT.

V usage is TRBV5-6 and J usage is TRBJ2-7; 8 bases agree with TRBD1. Germline CDR1 SGHDT, CDR2 YYEEEE. Germline trimming cut 2 bases from V and 6 bases from J; bases unmatched to any gene: 13. The CDR3 covers 16 residues. The CDR3, as DNA: TGTGCCAGCAGCTTTAGGACCGGGACAGGTGTATCCGAGCAGTACTTC. Translating it yields CASSFRTGTGVSEQYF.

The chain combines TRBV3-1 (or the pseudogene TRBV3-2) with TRBJ2-7, with 13 positions matching TRBD2. J gave up 7 bases and V 3 bases, and 9 bases lay outside the gene matches. CDR1 is LGHDT and CDR2 is YNNKEL in the germline V gene (reference sequence). CDR3 length equals 16 residues. The CDR3 nucleotides read TGTGCCAGCAGCCAGGACCCACCGGGACTAGCGGGAGAGCAGTACTTC. It is translated as CASSQDPPGLAGEQYF.

J is TRBJ1-1 and V is TRBV28; the D is unclear. V lost 5 bases to trimming and J lost 11 bases, with 12 bases between them. CDR3 size: 11 residues. Germline V lookup: CDR1 MDHEN, CDR2 SYDVKM. Here the CDR3 DNA reads TGTGCCAGCAGTAGGCCCCCTTGGGCTTTCTTT. This sequence encodes CASSRPPWAFF.

This sequence joins TRBV9 and TRBJ2-5; perhaps TRBD2 as D (6 bases). Germline V gives CDR1 SGDLS, CDR2 YYNGEE. The length of the CDR3 is 16 residues. Trimming cost V 0 bases and J 2 bases, with 14 bases left between them. The DNA for the CDR3 is TGTGCCAGCAGCGTAGGGGCGGGGAAGGGGCAAGAGACCCAGTACTTC. Translation gives CASSVGAGKGQETQYF.

The chain has TRBV12-3 or TRBV12-4 and TRBJ1-2; D remains unclear. V dropped 2 bases and J dropped 8 bases, with 12 bases sitting between them. The length of the CDR3 is 13 residues. In DNA, the CDR3 is TGTGCCAGCAGTTTACCCCCCGTCCTAGGCTACACCTTC. Amino acids: CASSLPPVLGYTF.

This clone is a singleton in its sample. This sequence joins TRBV7-9 and TRBJ2-7; D gene unclear. This CDR3 region has 12 residues. Looked up from germline, CDR1 is SEHNR and CDR2 is FQNEAQ (reference sequence). V gave up 3 bases and J gave up 3 bases, with 6 bases separating them. The CDR3 bases are TGTGCCAGCAGCTTCTCCGACTACGAGCAGTACTTC. Residues: CASSFSDYEQYF.

This chain connects TRBV4-3 to TRBJ2-2, with 12 bases identical to TRBD2. Unmatched junction bases numbered 6, after V lost 2 bases and J lost 5 bases. The CDR3 contains 17 residues. The germline V gene has CDR1 LGHNA and CDR2 YSLEER. The CDR3 loop reads CASSQRLAGVGTGELFF. The CDR3 coding sequence is TGCGCCAGCAGCCAAAGACTAGCGGGAGTTGGAACCGGGGAGCTGTTTTTT.

The chain joins TRBV4-3 to TRBJ2-1; TRBD2 aligns across 13 bases. V was clipped by 0 bases and J by 0 bases; unmatched bases: 5. Germline V gene lookup returns CDR1 LGHNA and CDR2 YSLEER. There are 19 residues in the CDR3. For the CDR3, the DNA is TGCGCCAGCAGCCAAGATTTTAGGACTAGCGGGAGCTCCTACAATGAGCAGTTCTTC. Residues: CASSQDFRTSGSSYNEQFF.

The CDR3 DNA sequence: TGTGCCAGCAGCCAAGATCCCGCCGGTCACAATGAAGCTTTCTTT. Its translation: CASSQDPAGHNEAFF. J is TRBJ1-1 and V is TRBV3-1 (or the pseudogene TRBV3-2); D is undetermined. The germline V gene has CDR1 LGHDT and CDR2 YNNKEL (reference sequence). The CDR3 is 15 residues long. V was pared by 0 bases and J by 7 bases, with 15 bases between.

This chain joins TRBV29-1 and TRBJ2-1; D is unresolved. Germline V gives CDR1 SQVTM, CDR2 ANQGSEA. Trimming pared 2 bases from V and 1 base from J, leaving 9 bases between. The CDR3 has 14 residues. The CDR3 sequence is CSVERRLSYNEQFF. CDR3 sequence (DNA): TGCAGCGTTGAACGAAGGCTATCCTACAATGAGCAGTTCTTC.

The rearrangement uses TRBV7-3 and TRBJ1-4; possibly TRBD1 for D (6 bases). Germline assignment: CDR1 SGHTA and CDR2 FQGTGA. V dropped 5 bases and J dropped 5 bases, with 12 bases sitting between them. The CDR3 covers 14 residues. Here the CDR3 reads CASSEGQGNEKLFF. Written as DNA, the CDR3 is TGTGCCAGCAGCGAAGGGCAGGGGAATGAAAAACTGTTTTTT.